This record looks at one TCR beta chain sequence and its context. Its antigen is as yet unknown. This entry is derived from a study of beta chain features in type 1 diabetes. Findings and limits, study-wide: Among patients with Type 1 diabetes, TCRB CDR3s were moderately but significantly shorter in every one of the four CD4+ subsets. The VDJ junctions of type 1 diabetes patients carried fewer insertions and more deletions. Sampled from patients, naive, central memory and Treg TCRB repertoires appeared more similar than those sampled from healthy donors.

Investigators reverse transcribed all isolated RNA, so they sequenced expressed TCRB transcripts. Only in-frame clones appear in the TCRdb table, and some are missing; sequencing was by immunoSEQ multiplex PCR. The sample has 140,000 to 150,000 clones; around an eighth are singletons. Trimming took off 1 base at V and 4 bases at J, with 16 bases between the two ends. Germline V gene lookup returns CDR1 SGHVS and CDR2 FNYEAQ. The CDR3 consists of 16 residues. V and J are TRBV7-6 and TRBJ1-1; D is ambiguous. Sequenced: central memory CD4+ T cells from blood. The TCR sequence derives from a man aged 18 to 30 with type 1 diabetes. CDR3 nucleotide sequence: TGTGCCAGCAGCTTAGGGCGATCGGGCCGGGCCACTGAAGCTTTCTTT. As protein: CASSLGRSGRATEAFF.